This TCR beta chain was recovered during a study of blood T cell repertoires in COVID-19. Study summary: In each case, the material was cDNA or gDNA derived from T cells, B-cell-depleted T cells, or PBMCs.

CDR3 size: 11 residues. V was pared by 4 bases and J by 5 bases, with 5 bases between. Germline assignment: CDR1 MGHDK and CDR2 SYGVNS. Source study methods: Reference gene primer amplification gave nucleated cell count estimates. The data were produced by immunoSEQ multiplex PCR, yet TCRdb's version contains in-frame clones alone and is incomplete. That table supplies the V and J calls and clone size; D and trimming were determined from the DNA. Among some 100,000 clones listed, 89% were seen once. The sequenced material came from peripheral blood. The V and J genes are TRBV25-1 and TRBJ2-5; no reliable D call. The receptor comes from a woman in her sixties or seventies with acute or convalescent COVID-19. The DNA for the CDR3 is TGTGCCAGCAGTGGGGCCGAGACCCAGTACTTC. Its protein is CASSGAETQYF.